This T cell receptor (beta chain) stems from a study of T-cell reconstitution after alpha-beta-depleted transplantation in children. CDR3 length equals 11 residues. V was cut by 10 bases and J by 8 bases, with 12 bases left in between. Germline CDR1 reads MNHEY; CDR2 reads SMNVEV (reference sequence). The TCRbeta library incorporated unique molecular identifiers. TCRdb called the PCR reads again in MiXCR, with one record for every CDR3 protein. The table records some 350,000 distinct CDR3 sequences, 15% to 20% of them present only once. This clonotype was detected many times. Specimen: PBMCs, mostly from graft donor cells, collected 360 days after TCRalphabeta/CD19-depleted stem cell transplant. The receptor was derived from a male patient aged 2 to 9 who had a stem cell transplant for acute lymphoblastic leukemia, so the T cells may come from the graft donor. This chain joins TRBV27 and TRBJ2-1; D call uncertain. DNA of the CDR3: TGTGCCACCTCAATGTGGGATGAGCAGTTCTTC. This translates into CATSMWDEQFF.